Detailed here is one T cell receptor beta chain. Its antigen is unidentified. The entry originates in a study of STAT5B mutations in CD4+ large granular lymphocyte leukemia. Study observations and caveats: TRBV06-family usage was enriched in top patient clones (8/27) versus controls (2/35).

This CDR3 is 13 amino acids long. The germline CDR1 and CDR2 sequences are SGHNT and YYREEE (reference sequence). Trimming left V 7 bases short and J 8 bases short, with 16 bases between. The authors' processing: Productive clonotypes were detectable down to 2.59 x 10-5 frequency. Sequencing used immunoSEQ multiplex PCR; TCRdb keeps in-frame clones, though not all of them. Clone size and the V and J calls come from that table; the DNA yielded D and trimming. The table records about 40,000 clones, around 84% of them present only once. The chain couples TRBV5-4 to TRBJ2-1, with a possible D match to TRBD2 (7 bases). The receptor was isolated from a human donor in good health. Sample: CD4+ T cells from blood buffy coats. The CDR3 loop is CASRRGGRDEQFF. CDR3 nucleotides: TGTGCCAGCCGTAGGGGGGGCCGGGATGAGCAGTTCTTC.